The 7 T cell receptor beta chains given below trace back to one sample, sequenced in a study of beta chain features in type 1 diabetes. Findings and caveats of the study: Patients with Type 1 diabetes showed moderately but significantly shorter TCRB CDR3s in all four CD4+ subsets.

Sequenced material consisted of expressed TCRB transcripts (all of the isolated RNA was reverse transcribed). The method was immunoSEQ multiplex PCR; TCRdb's version includes in-frame clones alone and lacks a portion of them. This table holds 100,000 to 150,000 clones, around a sixth found once. The antigens for these receptors are not known. The sequenced material came from central memory CD4+ T cells from blood. These receptors were taken from a man aged 18-30 years with type 1 diabetes.

This chain links TRBV2 with TRBJ1-4; D is undetermined. Trimming took off 5 bases at V and 8 bases at J, with 6 bases between the two ends. The CDR3 contains 11 residues. CDR1 SNHLY and CDR2 FYNNEI come from the germline V gene. The chain's CDR3 is CASSYSEKLFF. The CDR3 DNA reads as TGTGCCAGCAGTTACAGCGAAAAACTGTTTTTT.

This chain joins TRBV7-9 and TRBJ2-3; tentatively, D is TRBD2 (7 bases). The germline CDR1 and CDR2 sequences are SEHNR and FQNEAQ (reference sequence). The CDR3 has 16 residues. Trimming cost V 5 bases and J 3 bases, with 18 bases left between them. CDR3 bases: TGTGCCAGCAGCCCCAGGCTGGGGGGGCCAACAGATACGCAGTATTTT. This translates into CASSPRLGGPTDTQYF.

This chain uses TRBV11-2 with TRBJ2-7; TRBD1 is a possible D gene (5 bases). Germline V CDR1 and CDR2: SGHAT, FQNNGV. The CDR3 runs 12 residues. Trimming took 5 bases from V and 6 from J, leaving 11 bases between them. The CDR3 region is CASSHGAGEQYF. The CDR3 region has the DNA TGTGCCAGCAGCCATGGGGCAGGCGAGCAGTACTTC.

The chain couples TRBV29-1 to TRBJ1-1; D not certain. The germline V gene has CDR1 SQVTM and CDR2 ANQGSEA. The germline V and J ends were trimmed by 6 bases and 5 bases, with 7 bases remaining between them. CDR3 length: 10 amino acids. The CDR3 spells CSVAVTEAFF. CDR3 bases: TGCAGCGTCGCAGTTACTGAAGCTTTCTTT.

This clone turned up a few times. The likely explanation is a read error, given a far larger clone one base away. The sample carries other DNA sequences with the same CDR3. V gene TRBV12-5 combines with J gene TRBJ2-1; 11 nucleotides line up with TRBD2. Trimming removed 6 bases from V and 10 bases from J; junction bases left unmatched: 11. Germline CDR1 and CDR2: LGHNT and FRNRAP. The CDR3 is made up of 15 amino acids. CDR3 DNA: TGTGCTAGTGGGCAGGGACTAGCGGCCTTCGGGGAGCAGTTCTTC. As protein: CASGQGLAAFGEQFF.

This clone was counted between two and nine times. The V call is TRBV9, the J call TRBJ2-3, with 8 bases matching TRBD2. V was clipped by 0 bases and J by 6 bases; unmatched bases: 6. The CDR3 runs to 15 residues. Germline V lookup: CDR1 SGDLS, CDR2 YYNGEE. CDR3 in DNA: TGTGCCAGCAGCGTAGATAGCGGGAAGGGGGATACGCAGTATTTT. It yields the protein CASSVDSGKGDTQYF.

DNA of the CDR3: TGTGCCGCCCGAGGGATTGTAGGCTACGAGCAGTACTTC. Protein: CAARGIVGYEQYF. This rearrangement joins TRBV6-1 to TRBJ2-7, with a weak D call TRBD2 (5 bases). The V gene lost 11 bases and the J gene lost 3 bases, with 17 bases spanning the gap. Germline lookup yields CDR1 MNHNS and CDR2 SASEGT. The CDR3 is made up of 13 amino acids.